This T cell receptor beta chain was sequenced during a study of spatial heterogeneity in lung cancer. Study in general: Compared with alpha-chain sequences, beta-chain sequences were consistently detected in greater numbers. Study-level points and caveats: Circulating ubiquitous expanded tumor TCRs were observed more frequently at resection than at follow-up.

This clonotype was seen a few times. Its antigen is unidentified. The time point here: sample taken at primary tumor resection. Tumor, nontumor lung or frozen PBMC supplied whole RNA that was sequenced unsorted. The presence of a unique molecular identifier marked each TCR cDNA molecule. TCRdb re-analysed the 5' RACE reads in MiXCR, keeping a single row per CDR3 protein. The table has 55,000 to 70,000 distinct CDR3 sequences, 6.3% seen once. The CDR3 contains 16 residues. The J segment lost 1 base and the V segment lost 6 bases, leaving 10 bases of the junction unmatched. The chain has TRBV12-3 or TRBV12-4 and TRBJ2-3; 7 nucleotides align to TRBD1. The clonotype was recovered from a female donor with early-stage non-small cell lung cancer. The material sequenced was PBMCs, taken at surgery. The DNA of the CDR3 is TGTGCCAGCAGGTCGGGACAGTTTGGGGGCACAGATACGCAGTATTTT. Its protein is CASRSGQFGGTDTQYF.